This T cell receptor beta chain was captured in a study of Ad26.COV2.S vaccination and SARS-CoV-2 variants. Whole-study context: Donor got 5x10^10 or 1x10^11 viral particles of Ad26.COV2.S. Findings and caveats of the study: The breadth of spike-specific CD8+ and CD4+ T cell responses after vaccination was reportedly substantial. Whether participants received vaccine or placebo, their non-spike TCR breadth was similar.

As concerns this clone: Its antigen is not known.

The CDR3 consists of 14 residues. V was trimmed by 7 bases and J by 1 base, leaving 13 bases between them. Germline loops: CDR1 MNHEY, CDR2 SVGAGI. Described treatment: about 20 received Ad26.COV2.S at low or high dose, single or two shots; 5 received placebo; per-sample allocation not given. Sampling occurred on day 63 after the first vaccine or placebo injection. Vaccination employed an Ad26 vector expressing the Wuhan-strain SARS-CoV-2 spike. Using immunoSEQ multiplex PCR, the repertoire was profiled, and TCRdb retains in-frame clones only, with some absent. Of around 250,000 clones listed, 87% are singletons.

The source is a person aged 18 to 65 who received the Ad26.COV2.S COVID-19 vaccine or a placebo. This material consisted of peripheral blood, taken in a trial of Ad26.COV2.S vaccine versus placebo. The chain joins TRBV6-5 to TRBJ1-1; D might be TRBD1 (5 bases). The CDR3 DNA reads as TGTGCCAGCACCGATACAGGTTGGAACACTGAAGCTTTCTTT. Translation: CASTDTGWNTEAFF.